This TCR beta chain was identified during a study of technical replicates of blood from a few donors. The V segment lost 4 bases and the J segment 8 bases; nucleotides outside the gene matches: 13. Germline V gene sequence: CDR1 MNHEY, CDR2 SMNVEV (reference sequence). This CDR3 comprises 16 residues. TCRdb's copy holds only in-frame clones and misses some; the assay was immunoSEQ multiplex PCR. The table records just over 95,000 clones, under 97% of them present only once. Specimen: T cells isolated from PBMCs. V and J are TRBV27 and TRBJ1-2; 10 bases match TRBD1. The receptor's source is a human donor in good health. CDR3: CASSSSSGTGARGYTF. DNA for the CDR3: TGTGCCAGCAGTTCCTCATCCGGGACAGGGGCTCGCGGCTACACCTTC.